This TCR beta chain was obtained from a study of Tregs in tolerant kidney transplant recipients. In regard to this clone: Its specificity is not known.

Profiled with immunoSEQ multiplex PCR; TCRdb holds only in-frame clones, not every one. The table shows just over 30,000 clones, with over 65% occurring only once. Germline V CDR1 and CDR2: MNHEY, SMNVEV (reference sequence). CDR3 length equals 11 residues. Trimming removed 5 bases at V and 1 base at J, with 3 bases between. The clonotype comes from a human donor in good health. Sequencing input: Tregs from blood cultured with allogeneic cells. The rearrangement links TRBV27 to TRBJ2-7; D call uncertain. DNA of the CDR3: TGTGCCAGCAGTCCTTCCTACGAGCAGTACTTC. Amino acid sequence: CASSPSYEQYF.